The 16 T cell receptor beta chains in this list originate from one sample, sequenced in a study of CD8 T cells in Susac syndrome (dated by TCRdb to between 2017 and 2020). Library method: the immunoSEQ multiplex PCR assay. RNA was extracted using the RNeasy kit, and roughly 0.5 to 1 microgram was reverse transcribed with random hexamers. Through fastp at Q25 and MiXCR, TCRdb rebuilt clones from the public reads, retaining in-frame beta chains. Rows merge per CDR3 protein into single entries with the most common DNA and genes. For this sample there are 110,000 or so distinct CDR3 sequences; about 90% appear just once. The ten largest clones represent roughly 0.14% of the sample. Sequenced sample: CD4+ T cells from PBMCs. The receptors here all came from a human donor in good health.

This clonotype occurred once. CDR3 residues: CASSQTPMNTEAFF. Here the CDR3 DNA reads TGTGCCAGCAGCCAGACCCCCATGAACACTGAAGCTTTCTTT. The genes are TRBV3-1 and TRBJ1-1, with no clear D. CDR1 is LGHDT and CDR2 is YNNKEL in the germline V gene (reference sequence). The CDR3 length is 14 residues. The V end lost 3 bases, the J end lost 0 bases, and 8 bases lay between the germline ends.

The CDR3 sequence: CASSLVGGNQPQHF. CDR3 nucleotides: TGCGCCAGCAGCTTGGTCGGTGGGAATCAGCCCCAGCATTTT. The chain combines TRBV5-1 with TRBJ1-5; no firm D call. The CDR3 length is 14 residues. Trimming shortened V by 0 bases and J by 4 bases, and 8 bases separated the two germline ends. Germline V gene sequence: CDR1 SGHRS, CDR2 YFSETQ.

This clonotype appeared once. The chain recombines TRBV5-6 with TRBJ1-2; D is unclear. V shed 0 bases and J shed 6 bases, with 9 bases lying between them. Germline V CDR1 and CDR2: SGHDT, YYEEEE. The CDR3 runs to 13 residues. CDR3 bases: TGTGCCAGCAGCTTGGGCCCCGGAGATGGCTACACCTTC. It specifies CASSLGPGDGYTF.

The CDR3 DNA follows: TGTGCCAGCAGCTTTGGGCGTTTGAACACTGAAGCTTTCTTT. Translated: CASSFGRLNTEAFF. The chain carries TRBV7-2 and TRBJ1-1; unclear D gene. CDR1 is SGHTA, CDR2 FQGNSA, per germline. The CDR3 length is 14 residues. V was trimmed by 3 bases and J by 0 bases, leaving 8 bases between them.

The chain carries TRBV7-2 and TRBJ1-5; D not resolved. Germline V lookup: CDR1 SGHTA, CDR2 FQGNSA. This CDR3 is built from 13 residues. The V and J ends lost 3 bases and 3 bases respectively, with 6 bases between them. Here the CDR3 reads CASSFGVNQPQHF. CDR3 coding DNA: TGTGCCAGCAGCTTCGGGGTCAATCAGCCCCAGCATTTT.

This sequence joins TRBV30 and TRBJ2-1; D gene unclear. V was pared by 3 bases and J by 0 bases, with 9 bases between. CDR3 size: 14 residues. Germline CDR1 GTSNPN, CDR2 SVGIG (reference sequence). CDR3 in amino acids: CAWRHSSSYNEQFF. The CDR3 DNA is TGTGCCTGGAGGCACAGCAGCTCCTACAATGAGCAGTTCTTC.

The V and J genes are TRBV6-1 and TRBJ2-7; the D is unclear. The CDR3 totals 12 residues. Germline loops: CDR1 MNHNS, CDR2 SASEGT. The V and J ends lost 3 bases and 4 bases respectively, with 7 bases between them. CDR3 amino acids: CASSETPYEQYF. CDR3 bases: TGTGCCAGCAGTGAGACACCTTACGAGCAGTACTTC.

J is TRBJ1-2 and V is TRBV10-3; D may be TRBD1 (5 bases). Germline V gives CDR1 ENHRY, CDR2 SYGVKD. The CDR3 is 11 residues long. The V gene lost 11 bases and the J gene lost 4 bases, with 11 bases spanning the gap. The CDR3 DNA reads TGTGCCTCAAATCAGGGCTATGGCTACACCTTC. This gives the protein CASNQGYGYTF.

The gene calls are TRBV3-1 and TRBJ1-2, with no clear D. CDR1 is LGHDT and CDR2 is YNNKEL in the germline V gene (reference sequence). The CDR3 extends over 13 amino acids. V was clipped by 4 bases and J by 8 bases, with 14 bases between them. The CDR3 protein is CASSPLSAGGYTF. CDR3 DNA sequence: TGTGCCAGCAGCCCCCTCTCCGCCGGGGGCTACACCTTC.

This clonotype was observed a single time. The chain has TRBV6-2 or TRBV6-3 and TRBJ2-2; D may be TRBD2 (6 bases). The CDR3 covers 16 residues. Looked up from germline, CDR1 is MNHEY and CDR2 is SVGEGT. V lost 4 bases and J 10 bases, leaving 22 bases between the germline ends. CDR3: CASSSRGIGYAVELFF. For the CDR3, the DNA is TGTGCCAGCAGTTCACGGGGGATTGGCTATGCGGTGGAGCTGTTTTTT.

The chain is built from TRBV29-1 and TRBJ2-4; TRBD1 agrees at 7 bases. Germline V CDR1 and CDR2: SQVTM, ANQGSEA. The CDR3 is 12 residues long. V lost 7 bases and J lost 7; bases outside the gene matches: 7. The CDR3 is CSAATGMNIQYF. The CDR3 region has the DNA TGCAGCGCTGCGACAGGGATGAACATTCAGTACTTC.

This chain uses TRBV6-2 or TRBV6-3 with TRBJ2-6, with D maybe TRBD2 (5 bases). V was trimmed by 1 base and J by 4 bases, leaving 11 bases between them. CDR1 and CDR2 from the germline V gene are MNHEY and SVGEGT. The CDR3 has 16 amino acids. CDR3 loop: CASSYFEGAGANVLTF. The CDR3 DNA is TGTGCCAGCAGTTACTTCGAGGGCGCGGGGGCCAACGTCCTGACTTTC.

This clonotype is a singleton in its sample. The chain has TRBV29-1 and TRBJ2-7; D may correspond to TRBD1 or TRBD2 (5 bases each). The CDR3 runs to 14 residues. The V gene lost 6 bases and the J gene lost 6 bases, with 21 bases spanning the gap. From germline, CDR1 is SQVTM and CDR2 ANQGSEA. The CDR3 here is CSVAGAEHASEQYF. In nucleotides, the CDR3 is TGCAGCGTCGCCGGGGCAGAACACGCCAGCGAGCAGTACTTC.

The chain links TRBV29-1 to TRBJ2-2, with TRBD1 as a possible D gene (6 bases). The CDR3 extends over 14 amino acids. Germline V gene data show CDR1 as SQVTM and CDR2 as ANQGSEA. Trimming removed 4 bases from V and 4 bases from J, with 13 bases in between. CDR3 loop: CSVGDKVGTGELFF. The DNA for the CDR3 is TGCAGCGTTGGGGACAAGGTTGGCACCGGGGAGCTGTTTTTT.

This clonotype has just one count. The J gene is TRBJ2-2, the V gene TRBV5-5, with 9 bases matching TRBD2. The V gene's germline CDR1 is SGHKS and CDR2 YYEKEE (reference sequence). The CDR3 has 16 amino acids. J gave up 5 bases and V 0 bases, and 5 bases lay outside the gene matches. The CDR3 bases are TGTGCCAGCAGCTTGGTTTTAGCGGGGGAGACCGGGGAGCTGTTTTTT. Residues: CASSLVLAGETGELFF. Complete variable domain (other parts from reference TRBV5-5 and TRBJ2-2): DAGVTQSPTHLIKTRGQQVTLRCSPISGHKSVSWYQQVLGQGPQFIFQYYEKEERGRGNFPDRFSARQFPNYSSELNVNALLLGDSALYLCASSLVLAGETGELFFGEGSRLTVL.

This sequence joins TRBV29-1 and TRBJ2-1; D call uncertain. Looked up from germline, CDR1 is SQVTM and CDR2 is ANQGSEA. The CDR3 is 14 residues long. The CDR3 nucleotides read TGCAGTTTCTACTCGCCGCTCTCCTACAATGAGCAGTTCTTC. This encodes CSFYSPLSYNEQFF.